This TCR beta chain was found in a study of post-analysis software for immune sequencing data. Study summary: The patients showed relapsing-remitting, secondary progressive and progressive-relapsing multiple sclerosis courses.

The CDR3 consists of 15 residues. The J segment lost 1 base and the V segment lost 6 bases, leaving 6 bases of the junction unmatched. Germline loops: CDR1 SGHVS, CDR2 FNYEAQ. This clonotype has at least ten counts. Its cognate antigen is unknown. General study findings and limits: Versus controls, multiple sclerosis patients showed significantly lower diversity (normalized Chao1). Samples sharing a preparation batch grouped tightly together when assessed by F measure. Compared with controls, patients had more of five TRBV segments, including TRBV5-6, TRBV5-1 and TRBV20-1.

Unique molecular identifiers featured in each of the TCR beta cDNA libraries. The source material, about 0.9 to 10 million T cells, gave rise to about 490,000 cDNA molecules. TCRdb re-called the PCR reads with MiXCR, one entry per CDR3 protein. The table records approximately 400,000 distinct CDR3 sequences, around 33% of them present only once. What was sequenced was blood. The TCR originated in a girl aged 10 to 17 with multiple sclerosis. This chain joins TRBV7-6 and TRBJ2-1; TRBD1 matches at 7 bases. CDR3 sequence: CASRRTGESYNEQFF. CDR3 in DNA: TGTGCCAGCAGGCGAACAGGGGAATCCTACAATGAGCAGTTCTTC. Looking up the rest from reference TRBV7-6 and TRBJ2-1 gives the full variable domain: GAGVSQSPRYKVTKRGQDVALRCDPISGHVSLYWYRQALGQGPEFLTYFNYEAQQDKSGLPNDRFSAERPEGSISTLTIQRTEQRDSAMYRCASRRTGESYNEQFFGPGTRLTVL.